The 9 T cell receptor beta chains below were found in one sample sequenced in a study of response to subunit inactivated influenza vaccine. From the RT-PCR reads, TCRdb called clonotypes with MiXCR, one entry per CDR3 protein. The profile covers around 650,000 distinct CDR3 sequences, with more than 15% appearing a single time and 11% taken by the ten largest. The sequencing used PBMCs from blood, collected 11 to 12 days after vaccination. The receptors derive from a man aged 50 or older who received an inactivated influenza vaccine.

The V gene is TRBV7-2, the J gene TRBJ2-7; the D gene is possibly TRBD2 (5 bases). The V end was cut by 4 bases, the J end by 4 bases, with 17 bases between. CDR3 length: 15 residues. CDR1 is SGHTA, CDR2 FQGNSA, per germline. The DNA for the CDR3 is TGTGCCAGCAGCTCCAGCGGTAACGGGTATTACGAGCAGTACTTC. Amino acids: CASSSSGNGYYEQYF.

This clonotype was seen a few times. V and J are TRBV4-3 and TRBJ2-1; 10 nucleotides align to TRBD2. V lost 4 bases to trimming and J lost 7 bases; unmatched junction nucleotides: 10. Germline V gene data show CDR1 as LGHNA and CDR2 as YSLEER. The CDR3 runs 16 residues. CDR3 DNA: TGCGCCAGCAGCCGCGATCTAGCGGGAGAAGGGAATGAGCAGTTCTTC. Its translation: CASSRDLAGEGNEQFF.

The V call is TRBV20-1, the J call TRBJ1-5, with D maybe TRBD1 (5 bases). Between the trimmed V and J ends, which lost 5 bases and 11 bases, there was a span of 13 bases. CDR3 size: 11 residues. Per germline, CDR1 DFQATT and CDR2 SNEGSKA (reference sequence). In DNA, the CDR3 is TGCAGTGCTGGGACTGCCCGGTCCCAGCATTTT. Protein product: CSAGTARSQHF.

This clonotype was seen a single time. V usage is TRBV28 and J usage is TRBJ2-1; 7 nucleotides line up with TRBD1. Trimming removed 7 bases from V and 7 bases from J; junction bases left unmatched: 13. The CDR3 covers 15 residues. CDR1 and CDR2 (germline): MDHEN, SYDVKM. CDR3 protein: CASKEERKTGNEQFF. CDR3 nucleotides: TGTGCCAGCAAAGAAGAAAGAAAGACAGGGAATGAGCAGTTCTTC.

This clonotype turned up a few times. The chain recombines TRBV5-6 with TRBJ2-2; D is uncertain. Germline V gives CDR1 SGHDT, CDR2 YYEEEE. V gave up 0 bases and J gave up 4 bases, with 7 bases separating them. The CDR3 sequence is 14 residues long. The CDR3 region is CASSLASSTGELFF. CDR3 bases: TGTGCCAGCAGCTTGGCTAGTAGCACCGGGGAGCTGTTTTTT. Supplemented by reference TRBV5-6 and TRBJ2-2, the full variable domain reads DAGVTQSPTHLIKTRGQQVTLRCSPKSGHDTVSWYQQALGQGPQFIFQYYEEEERQRGNFPDRFSGHQFPNYSSELNVNALLLGDSALYLCASSLASSTGELFFGEGSRLTVL.

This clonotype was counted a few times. The CDR3 loop is CAWSRTGKKGYTF. The CDR3 coding sequence is TGTGCCTGGAGTCGAACAGGGAAGAAGGGCTACACCTTC. This chain joins TRBV30 and TRBJ1-2; possibly TRBD1 for D (6 bases). This CDR3 has 13 amino acids. V was clipped by 2 bases and J by 8 bases, with 15 bases between them. Germline loops: CDR1 GTSNPN, CDR2 SVGIG (reference sequence).

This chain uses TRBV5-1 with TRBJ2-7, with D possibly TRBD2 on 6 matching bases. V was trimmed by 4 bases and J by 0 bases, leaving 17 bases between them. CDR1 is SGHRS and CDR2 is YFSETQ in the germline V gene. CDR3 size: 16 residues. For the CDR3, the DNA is TGCGCCAGCAGCGGGGGGAGCGGGCGCCTCTCCTACGAGCAGTACTTC. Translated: CASSGGSGRLSYEQYF.

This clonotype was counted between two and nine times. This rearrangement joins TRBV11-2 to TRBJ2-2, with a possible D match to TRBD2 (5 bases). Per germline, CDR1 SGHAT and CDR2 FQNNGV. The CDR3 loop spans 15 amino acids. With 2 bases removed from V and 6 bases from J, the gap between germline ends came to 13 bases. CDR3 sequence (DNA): TGTGCCAGCAGCTTAATTTCGCGGGTCGCCGGGGAGCTGTTTTTT. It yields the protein CASSLISRVAGELFF.

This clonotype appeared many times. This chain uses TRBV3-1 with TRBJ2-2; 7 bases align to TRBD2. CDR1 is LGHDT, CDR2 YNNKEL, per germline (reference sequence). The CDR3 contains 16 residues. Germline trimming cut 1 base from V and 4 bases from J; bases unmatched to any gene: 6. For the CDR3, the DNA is TGTGCCAGCAGCCAAGTTGCGGGGGTAACCACCGGGGAGCTGTTTTTT. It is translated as CASSQVAGVTTGELFF.